This TCR beta chain derives from a study of shared clonotypes between healthy human individuals. Positively selected for CCR7, the CD45RO-negative cells used as naive CD8 cells excluded terminally differentiated effector memory CD45RA+ cells. V shed 5 bases, J shed 4 bases, and the junction held 13 bases outside the gene matches. Germline V gene sequence: CDR1 MDHEN, CDR2 SYDVKM. This CDR3 has 17 residues. The authors' processing: Filtering of immunoSEQ junctional sequences could not match full-length read filtering. Only in-frame clones appear in the TCRdb table, and some are missing; sequencing was by immunoSEQ multiplex PCR. V and J calls and clone size are those listed in that table; D and trimming were worked out from the DNA. Of around 2,100,000 clones in the sample, less than 95% were seen once.

This TCR was recovered from a man between 18 and 35 years old in good health. J is TRBJ2-2 and V is TRBV28; 7 bases map to TRBD1. The source material was naive CD8+ T cells sorted from blood. Here the CDR3 reads CASSTPSWDRSTGELFF. In nucleotides, the CDR3 is TGTGCCAGCAGTACACCAAGTTGGGACAGAAGCACCGGGGAGCTGTTTTTT.